Each of the 2 T cell receptor beta chains below was sequenced from the same sample in a study of blood T cell repertoires in COVID-19. Profiled with immunoSEQ multiplex PCR; TCRdb holds only in-frame clones, not every one. The sample has approximately 190,000 clones; less than 90% are singletons. Sequencing was carried out using PBMCs or T cells enriched from blood (not recorded which). Receptor source: a woman in her twenties or thirties who had been exposed to COVID-19.

This clone was seen only a few times. The chain is built from TRBV6-4 and TRBJ2-1; 11 positions agree with TRBD1. V shed 0 bases and J 9 bases; nucleotides not matched to a gene: 4. This CDR3 has 15 amino acids. Per the germline V gene, CDR1 is MRHNA and CDR2 is SNTAGT. The CDR3 loop is CASSDSWTGGGEQFF. The CDR3 nucleotides read TGTGCCAGCAGTGACTCTTGGACAGGGGGCGGTGAGCAGTTCTTC.

V gene TRBV18 combines with J gene TRBJ2-1; the D gene is possibly TRBD2 (5 bases). V lost 2 bases to trimming and J lost 0 bases, with 5 bases between them. Per germline, CDR1 KGHSH and CDR2 LQKENI. CDR3 length equals 14 residues. The CDR3 loop reads CASSPGSSYNEQFF. In DNA form, the CDR3 reads TGTGCCAGCTCACCAGGGAGCTCCTACAATGAGCAGTTCTTC.